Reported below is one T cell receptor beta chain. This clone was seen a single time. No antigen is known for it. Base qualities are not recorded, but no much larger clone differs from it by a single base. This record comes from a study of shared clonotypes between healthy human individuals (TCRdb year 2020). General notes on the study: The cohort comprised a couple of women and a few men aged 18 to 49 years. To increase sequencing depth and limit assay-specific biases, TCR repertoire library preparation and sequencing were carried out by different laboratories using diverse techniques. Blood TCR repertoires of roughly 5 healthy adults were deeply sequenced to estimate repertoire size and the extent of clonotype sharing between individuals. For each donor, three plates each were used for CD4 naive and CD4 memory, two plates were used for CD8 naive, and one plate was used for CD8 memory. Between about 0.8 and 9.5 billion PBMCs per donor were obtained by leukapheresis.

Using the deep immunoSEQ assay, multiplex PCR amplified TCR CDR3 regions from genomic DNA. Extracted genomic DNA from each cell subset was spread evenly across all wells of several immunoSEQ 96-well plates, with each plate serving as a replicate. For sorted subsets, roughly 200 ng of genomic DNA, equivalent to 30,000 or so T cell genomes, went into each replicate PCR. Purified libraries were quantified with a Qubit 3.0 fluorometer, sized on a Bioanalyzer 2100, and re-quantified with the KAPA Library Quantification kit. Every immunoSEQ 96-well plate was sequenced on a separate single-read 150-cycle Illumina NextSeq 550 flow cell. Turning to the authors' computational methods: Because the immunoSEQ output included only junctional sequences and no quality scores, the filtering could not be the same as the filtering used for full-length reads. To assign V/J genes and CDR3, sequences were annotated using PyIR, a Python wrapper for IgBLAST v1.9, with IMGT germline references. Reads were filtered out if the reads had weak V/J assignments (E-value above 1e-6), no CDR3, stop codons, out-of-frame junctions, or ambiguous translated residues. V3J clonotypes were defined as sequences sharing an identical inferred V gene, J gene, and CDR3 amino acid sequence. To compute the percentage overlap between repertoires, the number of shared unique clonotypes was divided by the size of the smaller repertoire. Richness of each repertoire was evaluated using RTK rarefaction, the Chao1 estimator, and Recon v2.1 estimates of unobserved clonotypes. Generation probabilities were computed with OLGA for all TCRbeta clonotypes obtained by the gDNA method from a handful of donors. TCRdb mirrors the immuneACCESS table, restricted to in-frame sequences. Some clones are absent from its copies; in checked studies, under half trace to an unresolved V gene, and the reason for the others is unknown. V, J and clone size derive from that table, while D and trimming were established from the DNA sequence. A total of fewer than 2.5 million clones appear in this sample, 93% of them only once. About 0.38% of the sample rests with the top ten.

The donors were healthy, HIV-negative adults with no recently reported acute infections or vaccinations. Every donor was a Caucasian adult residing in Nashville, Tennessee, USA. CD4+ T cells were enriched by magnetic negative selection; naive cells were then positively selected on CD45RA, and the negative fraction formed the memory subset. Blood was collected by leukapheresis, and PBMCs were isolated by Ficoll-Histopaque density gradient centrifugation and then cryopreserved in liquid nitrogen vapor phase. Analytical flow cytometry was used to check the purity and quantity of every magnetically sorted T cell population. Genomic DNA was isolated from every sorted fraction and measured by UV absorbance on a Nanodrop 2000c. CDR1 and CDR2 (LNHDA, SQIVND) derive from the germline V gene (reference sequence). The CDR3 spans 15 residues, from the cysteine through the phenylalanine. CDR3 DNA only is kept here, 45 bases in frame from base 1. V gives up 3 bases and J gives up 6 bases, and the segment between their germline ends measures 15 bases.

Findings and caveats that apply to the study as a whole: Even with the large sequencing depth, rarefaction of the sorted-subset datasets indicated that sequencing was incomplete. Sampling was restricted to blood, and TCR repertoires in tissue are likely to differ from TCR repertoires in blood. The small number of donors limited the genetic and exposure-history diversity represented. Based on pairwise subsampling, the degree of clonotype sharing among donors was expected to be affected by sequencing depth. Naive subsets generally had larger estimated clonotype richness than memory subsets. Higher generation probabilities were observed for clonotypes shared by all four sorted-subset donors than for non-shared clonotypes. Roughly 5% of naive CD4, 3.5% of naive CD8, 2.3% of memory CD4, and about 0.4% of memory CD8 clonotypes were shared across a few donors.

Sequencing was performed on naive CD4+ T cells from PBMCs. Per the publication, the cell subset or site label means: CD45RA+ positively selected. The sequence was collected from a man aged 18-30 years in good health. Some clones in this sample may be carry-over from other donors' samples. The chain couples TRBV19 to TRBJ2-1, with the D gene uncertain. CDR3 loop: CASSMIVVVGNEQFF. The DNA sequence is TGTGCCAGTAGTATGATCGTTGTGGTGGGCAATGAGCAGTTCTTC.